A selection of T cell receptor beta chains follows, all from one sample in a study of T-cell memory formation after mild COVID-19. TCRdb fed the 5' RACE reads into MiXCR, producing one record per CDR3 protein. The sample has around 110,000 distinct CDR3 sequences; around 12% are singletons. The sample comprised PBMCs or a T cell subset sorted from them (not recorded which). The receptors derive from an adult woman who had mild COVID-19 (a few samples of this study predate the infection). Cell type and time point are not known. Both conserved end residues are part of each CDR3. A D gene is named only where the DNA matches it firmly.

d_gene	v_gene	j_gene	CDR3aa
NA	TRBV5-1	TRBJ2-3	CASSWVGSTDTQYF
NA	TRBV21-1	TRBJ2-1	CASSKGLAGEQFF
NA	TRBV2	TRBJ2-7	CASSEKGAGRFEQYF
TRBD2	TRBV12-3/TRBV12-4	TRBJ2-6	CASSSRLAGGSGANVLTF
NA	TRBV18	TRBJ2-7	CASSFGTFLGEQYF
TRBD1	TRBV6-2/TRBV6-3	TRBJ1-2	CATQHQTGADGYGYTF
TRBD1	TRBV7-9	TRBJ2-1	CASSLPGQGAVNEQFF
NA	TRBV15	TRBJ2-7	CATSRDRGPGFEQYF
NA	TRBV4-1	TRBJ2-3	CASSQSDTQYF
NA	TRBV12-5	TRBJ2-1	CASGTGSYNEQFF
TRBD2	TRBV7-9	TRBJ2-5	CASNGREGLLETQYF
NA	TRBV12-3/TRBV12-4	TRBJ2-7	CASSSGTRTYEQYF
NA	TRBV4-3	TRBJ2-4	CASSHLDDLAKNIQYF
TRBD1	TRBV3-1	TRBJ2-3	CASSQTGERTDTQYF
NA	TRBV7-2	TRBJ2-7	CASSLPARAVDYEQYF
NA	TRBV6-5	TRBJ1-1	CASIPFPGGATEAFF
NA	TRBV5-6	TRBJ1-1	CASSLQGYMNTEAFF
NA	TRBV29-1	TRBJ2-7	CSVEDVYSYEQYF
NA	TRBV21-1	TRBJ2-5	CASSKSAGDPQETQYF
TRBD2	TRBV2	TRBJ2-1	CASSEGLADYNEQFF
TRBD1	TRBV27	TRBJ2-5	CASSRRDRNQETQYF
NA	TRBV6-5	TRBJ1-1	CASTLSRPRGTEAFF
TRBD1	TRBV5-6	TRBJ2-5	CASSLGTGSKETQYF
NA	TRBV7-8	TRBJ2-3	CASSHILDTQYF
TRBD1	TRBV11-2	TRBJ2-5	CASSSTLRDRGPYQETQYF
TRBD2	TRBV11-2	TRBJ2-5	CASTDLAGGQETQYF